What follows is one T cell receptor beta chain and its context. This sample is drawn from a study of cytomegalovirus exposure and HLA in healthy donors. With 5 bases clipped from V and 9 bases from J, the junction kept 9 bases outside the gene matches. CDR1 KGHSH and CDR2 LQKENI come from the germline V gene. The CDR3 covers 14 residues. The primer mix had 60 Vbeta and 13 Jbeta primers. The table came from immunoSEQ multiplex PCR; TCRdb's copy has only in-frame clones and leaves some out. This table has tens of thousands of clones, roughly four fifths appearing once. This chain links TRBV18 with TRBJ2-7; 11 bases are shared with TRBD1. The receptor comes from a man aged 30-40 years in good health and CMV-seronegative. Sequenced: PBMCs. The CDR3 region has the DNA TGTGCCAGCTCATCCGGGACAGGGGGTACAGGGCAGTACTTC. Protein product: CASSSGTGGTGQYF.